These 31 T cell receptor beta chains were all obtained from the same sample, sequenced in a study of CD8+CD57+ T cells in acquired aplastic anemia. Genomic DNA constituted the template upon which TCR beta VDJ and CDR3 profiling was performed. TCRdb ran MiXCR on the reads and lists one entry per CDR3 protein. The repertoire has 150,000 to 200,000 distinct CDR3 sequences, roughly 45% of them found once; the top ten carry about 2.9%. Patients picked for sequencing had shown CD8+CD57+ cell expansion detected by flow cytometry. The sample was sorted CD4+, CD8+, or CD8+CD57+ T cells (not recorded which) from PBMCs. All receptors come from a human donor with aplastic anemia.

V gene TRBV20-1 combines with J gene TRBJ1-2, with TRBD1 matching 7 bases. Germline values: CDR1 DFQATT, CDR2 SNEGSKA (reference sequence). The V segment lost 6 bases and the J segment 8 bases; nucleotides outside the gene matches: 6. The CDR3 loop spans 11 amino acids. This CDR3 reads CSAPRGGGYTF. Written as DNA, the CDR3 is TGCAGTGCACCCAGGGGGGGCGGCTACACCTTC.

About this clonotype itself: One end of the junction fails to match germline, which may point to a read error. In DNA, the CDR3 is TGTGCCAGCAGTGCAGGATTACGGGATGAAAAACCGTTTTTT. Translated: CASSAGLRDEKPFF. The chain combines TRBV25-1 with TRBJ1-4, with D unclear. This CDR3 contains 14 residues. The germline V gene encodes CDR1 MGHDK and CDR2 SYGVNS.

Only a few counts were recorded for this clonotype. The V gene is TRBV6-1, the J gene TRBJ1-6; D is unresolved. CDR1 and CDR2 (germline): MNHNS, SASEGT. V lost 5 bases and J lost 5, with 19 bases in between. This CDR3 contains 17 residues. The CDR3, as DNA: TGTGCCAGCAGTATGGACCCTATCAGTCAGAATAATTCACCCCTCCACTTT. It encodes CASSMDPISQNNSPLHF.

In its sample, this clonotype was seen many times. The chain uses TRBV7-3 and TRBJ2-1, with TRBD2 identical over 9 bases. The ends lost 5 bases at V and 5 bases at J; junction bases unmatched: 4. Germline assignment: CDR1 SGHTA and CDR2 FQGTGA. The CDR3 is 14 amino acids. CDR3 in amino acids: CASSAAGGNNEQFF. CDR3 sequence (DNA): TGTGCCAGCAGCGCAGCGGGGGGCAACAATGAGCAGTTCTTC.

The chain has TRBV19 and TRBJ1-2, with D maybe TRBD1 (5 bases). The germline gives CDR1 LNHDA, CDR2 SQIVND (reference sequence). This CDR3 region has 13 residues. V was clipped by 6 bases and J by 8 bases, with 16 bases between them. The CDR3 nucleotides read TGTGCCAGTAGCACGACAGCATCCTCGGGCTACACCTTC. It specifies CASSTTASSGYTF.

This clonotype was observed many times. The chain has TRBV25-1 and TRBJ1-2; 9 positions match TRBD1. Germline-derived CDR1 and CDR2 are MGHDK and SYGVNS. This CDR3 spans 17 amino acids. V lost 2 bases, J lost 0 bases, and 7 bases stayed unmatched. The CDR3 nucleotides read TGTGCCAGCAGTGAACCCGGGACAGGGCTAGCTAACTATGGCTACACCTTC. It is translated as CASSEPGTGLANYGYTF.

This clonotype has at least ten counts. The chain is built from TRBV7-9 and TRBJ1-1; D unresolved. The germline gives CDR1 SEHNR, CDR2 FQNEAQ (reference sequence). The CDR3 has 12 amino acids. Trimming cost V 3 bases and J 1 base, with 3 bases left between them. This CDR3 reads CASSFPNTEAFF. CDR3 in DNA: TGTGCCAGCAGCTTCCCGAACACTGAAGCTTTCTTT.

The J gene is TRBJ2-1, the V gene TRBV6-1, with 8 bases aligning to TRBD1. This CDR3 comprises 15 residues. Germline loops: CDR1 MNHNS, CDR2 SASEGT. V gave up 9 bases and J gave up 6 bases; unmatched junction bases: 13. The CDR3 coding sequence is TGTGCCAGTGGCTTTTCAGGGGGCTATGGCAATGAGCAGTTCTTC. It translates to CASGFSGGYGNEQFF.

This clonotype has a count of ten or more. V usage is TRBV24-1 and J usage is TRBJ2-6; D is perhaps TRBD1 or TRBD2 (5 bases each). The V gene lost 3 bases and the J gene lost 0 bases, with 11 bases spanning the gap. Germline V gene sequence: CDR1 KGHDR, CDR2 SFDVKD. The CDR3 covers 17 residues. The CDR3 region has the DNA TGTGCCACCAGTGATCCGGGACGTAACTCTGGGGCCAACGTCCTGACTTTC. It codes for CATSDPGRNSGANVLTF.

V and J are TRBV25-1 and TRBJ1-1; 8 nucleotides match TRBD1. This CDR3 contains 16 residues. Germline CDR1 is MGHDK and CDR2 is SYGVNS. The V gene end was trimmed by 11 bases and the J gene end by 3 bases; junction bases not matched to a gene: 17. CDR3 in DNA: TGTGCCTGGAGTCCGGCCGCCAGGGGGCTGGACACTGAAGCTTTCTTT. It specifies CAWSPAARGLDTEAFF.

This clonotype was counted a single time. A single base separates this from a much larger clone, so it may be a read error. The rearrangement uses TRBV6-5 and TRBJ1-4; D perhaps matches TRBD1 (6 bases). Germline V lookup: CDR1 MNHEY, CDR2 SVGAGI. There are 16 residues in the CDR3. The DNA for the CDR3 is TGTGCCCGCAGGGACACCGACAGGACCTTTAATGAGGGACTGTTTTTT. Its protein is CARRDTDRTFNEGLFF.

In regard to this clonotype: A clone one base away is much larger, so this may be a read error. The gene calls are TRBV10-3 and TRBJ1-2; D call uncertain. Trimming removed 5 bases at V and 1 base at J, with 14 bases between. This CDR3 is 15 amino acids long. In germline, CDR1 is ENHRY, CDR2 SYGVKD. The CDR3 DNA follows: TGTGCCATCAGTTACTCGACTGTGGATAACTATGGCTACACCTTC. The encoded protein is CAISYSTVDNYGYTF.

The chain employs TRBV2 and TRBJ1-1, with 7 bases matching TRBD1. The CDR3 is 14 amino acids. Unmatched junction bases numbered 9, after V lost 6 bases and J lost 5 bases. Germline CDR1 is SNHLY and CDR2 is FYNNEI. The CDR3 is CASSSLGQTTEAFF. CDR3 DNA: TGTGCCAGCAGCTCCCTGGGACAGACAACTGAAGCTTTCTTT.

This chain joins TRBV7-6 and TRBJ1-2; 8 nucleotides agree with TRBD1. CDR1 is SGHVS, CDR2 FNYEAQ, per germline. The CDR3 is 13 amino acids. The V segment lost 1 base and the J segment 7 bases; nucleotides outside the gene matches: 2. The CDR3 protein is CASSLVQGAGYTF. The DNA of the CDR3 is TGTGCCAGCAGCTTAGTTCAGGGGGCTGGCTACACCTTC.

This clonotype appeared many times. CDR3 protein: CASSELAGVVYNEQFF. The CDR3 DNA follows: TGTGCCAGCAGTGAACTAGCGGGAGTAGTCTACAATGAGCAGTTCTTC. The rearrangement uses TRBV6-4 and TRBJ2-1; TRBD2 agrees at 11 bases. Trimming at V came to 3 bases and at J to 3 bases, leaving 4 bases not matched to a gene. Germline V gives CDR1 MRHNA, CDR2 SNTAGT. The CDR3 extends over 16 amino acids.

The chain employs TRBV24-1 and TRBJ2-6; D unclear. The CDR3 is 12 amino acids. Trimming shortened V by 9 bases and J by 4 bases, and 6 bases separated the two germline ends. Germline V CDR1 and CDR2: KGHDR, SFDVKD. In nucleotides, the CDR3 is TGTGCCACCCAAAGCGGGGCCAACGTCCTGACTTTC. Encoded protein: CATQSGANVLTF.

This clonotype has more than one count but fewer than ten. The chain's CDR3 is CASSPTSHEQFF. CDR3 DNA: TGTGCCAGCAGCCCTACGAGTCATGAGCAGTTCTTC. The chain recombines TRBV7-9 with TRBJ2-1; unclear D gene. This CDR3 has 12 amino acids. Looked up from germline, CDR1 is SEHNR and CDR2 is FQNEAQ (reference sequence). V was cut by 5 bases and J by 8 bases, with 10 bases left in between. Full variable domain (remainder filled in from reference TRBV7-9 and TRBJ2-1): DTGVSQNPRHKITKRGQNVTFRCDPISEHNRLYWYRQTLGQGPEFLTYFQNEAQLEKSRLLSDRFSAERPKGSFSTLEIQRTEQGDSAMYLCASSPTSHEQFFGPGTRLTVL.

This clonotype has a count of ten or more. The CDR3 region has the DNA TGTGCCACCCGTGGCCCTGTCTATGGCTACACCTTC. It encodes CATRGPVYGYTF. V usage is TRBV19 and J usage is TRBJ1-2; D unresolved. The CDR3 is 12 residues long. V was pared by 10 bases and J by 4 bases, with 13 bases between. Germline V lookup: CDR1 LNHDA, CDR2 SQIVND (reference sequence). The variable domain in full, with the rest retrieved from reference TRBV19 and TRBJ1-2, is DGGITQSPKYLFRKEGQNVTLSCEQNLNHDAMYWYRQDPGQGLRLIYYSQIVNDFQKGDIAEGYSVSREKKESFPLTVTSAQKNPTAFYLCATRGPVYGYTFGSGTRLTVV.

This rearrangement joins TRBV29-1 to TRBJ1-2; 9 nucleotides match TRBD1. The germline V gene encodes CDR1 SQVTM and CDR2 ANQGSEA. Trimming at V came to 3 bases and at J to 4 bases, leaving 6 bases not matched to a gene. The CDR3 sequence is 14 residues long. The CDR3 sequence: CSVDRGQGGYGYTF. The CDR3 nucleotides read TGCAGCGTTGACAGGGGACAGGGAGGCTATGGCTACACCTTC.

This clonotype was counted ten times or more. The chain employs TRBV20-1 and TRBJ2-1, with D possibly being TRBD2 (5 bases). CDR3 length equals 15 residues. Trimming removed 4 bases from V and 0 bases from J, with 13 bases in between. CDR1 and CDR2 (germline): DFQATT, SNEGSKA (reference sequence). The DNA of the CDR3 is TGCAGTGCTACCCTCGGGGATAGCTCCTACAATGAGCAGTTCTTC. Amino acids: CSATLGDSSYNEQFF.

This chain connects TRBV7-6 to TRBJ2-7; TRBD1 is a possible D gene (6 bases). The ends were cut back, 5 bases at V and 1 base at J, with 12 bases in the middle. Germline values: CDR1 SGHVS, CDR2 FNYEAQ. CDR3 length equals 14 residues. CDR3 DNA: TGTGCCAGCAGCCAAGGGGGTCTATCCTACGAGCAGTACTTC. Protein product: CASSQGGLSYEQYF.

This clonotype was counted many times. This sequence joins TRBV7-2 and TRBJ2-3; 9 bases fit TRBD1. There are 16 residues in the CDR3. Germline-derived CDR1 and CDR2 are SGHTA and FQGNSA. The V gene end was trimmed by 3 bases and the J gene end by 3 bases; junction bases not matched to a gene: 7. DNA for the CDR3: TGTGCCAGCAGCTTCGCCGGGACAGGGTTAACAGATACGCAGTATTTT. Translating gives CASSFAGTGLTDTQYF.

This clonotype has ten or more counts. This CDR3 reads CASSSIGGRYNEQFF. The CDR3 DNA is TGTGCCAGCAGCTCGATCGGGGGCCGATACAATGAGCAGTTCTTC. This chain links TRBV7-6 with TRBJ2-1; perhaps D is TRBD1 or TRBD2 (6 bases each). Germline V gene sequence: CDR1 SGHVS, CDR2 FNYEAQ. V lost 4 bases, J lost 4 bases, and 14 bases lay in between. The CDR3 is made up of 15 amino acids.

The chain links TRBV19 to TRBJ2-2; D is tentatively TRBD1 or TRBD2 (6 bases each). Germline V lookup: CDR1 LNHDA, CDR2 SQIVND (reference sequence). Trimming removed 5 bases at V and 6 bases at J, with 16 bases between. This CDR3 contains 15 residues. The CDR3 here is CASSDTGTLAGELFF. The CDR3 DNA sequence: TGTGCCAGTAGTGATACAGGGACTTTGGCCGGGGAGCTGTTTTTT.

The chain is built from TRBV9 and TRBJ1-1; D is undetermined. Deletions cut 0 bases from V and 9 bases from J, with 0 bases between. Looked up from germline, CDR1 is SGDLS and CDR2 is YYNGEE. CDR3 size: 9 residues. The CDR3 region has the DNA TGTGCCAGCAGCGTAGAAGCTTTCTTT. Translated: CASSVEAFF.

The J gene is TRBJ1-2, the V gene TRBV19; D gene uncertain. V was shortened by 3 bases and J by 0 bases, with 11 bases between the two germline ends. The CDR3 extends over 15 amino acids. Looked up from germline, CDR1 is LNHDA and CDR2 is SQIVND (reference sequence). This CDR3 reads CASSMARGANYGYTF. The CDR3 DNA is TGTGCCAGTAGTATGGCCCGGGGAGCTAACTATGGCTACACCTTC.

Turning to this clonotype: Given a much more abundant clone one base away, this may be a read error. The chain has TRBV10-3 and TRBJ1-1, with D unresolved. This CDR3 has 15 residues. The germline gives CDR1 ENHRY, CDR2 SYGVKD. This CDR3 is CDSSEVRGWSTEAFF. In nucleotides, the CDR3 is TGTGACAGCAGTGAAGTGAGAGGGTGGAGCACTGAAGCTTTCTTT.

This clonotype was counted at least ten times. This chain joins TRBV7-2 and TRBJ1-4; weak D call: TRBD1 (5 bases). The length of the CDR3 is 14 residues. The V and J ends lost 3 bases and 6 bases respectively, with 11 bases between them. CDR1 and CDR2 from the germline V gene are SGHTA and FQGNSA. The CDR3 region is CASSFSGFYEKLFF. For the CDR3, the DNA is TGTGCCAGCAGCTTTTCAGGGTTTTATGAAAAACTGTTTTTT.

DNA of the CDR3: TGTGCCAGCAGAGAGACAGGGGGCGCGGGATATGGCTACACCTTC. The encoded protein is CASRETGGAGYGYTF. The chain couples TRBV12-3 or TRBV12-4 to TRBJ1-2; TRBD1 agrees at 10 bases. The CDR3 has 15 amino acids. V gave up 6 bases and J gave up 5 bases; unmatched junction bases: 9.

A note on this clonotype: This could be a read error, since a much larger clone is one nucleotide away. The J gene is TRBJ2-3, the V gene TRBV20-1, with 10 bases aligning to TRBD2. The germline gives CDR1 DFQATT, CDR2 SNEGSKA (reference sequence). This CDR3 has 15 amino acids. V lost 8 bases to trimming and J lost 4 bases; unmatched junction nucleotides: 12. CDR3 in amino acids: CSIPPSGRAADTQYF. In nucleotides, the CDR3 is TGCAGTATCCCCCCCAGCGGGAGGGCCGCAGATACGCAGTATTTT.

The chain links TRBV11-2 to TRBJ2-7, with 10 positions matching TRBD2. This CDR3 contains 16 residues. V shed 2 bases and J 1 base; nucleotides not matched to a gene: 5. Germline CDR1 reads SGHAT; CDR2 reads FQNNGV. The CDR3 DNA sequence: TGTGCCAGCAGCTTACTAGCGGGGGCGCTTTCCTACGAGCAGTACTTC. It encodes CASSLLAGALSYEQYF.